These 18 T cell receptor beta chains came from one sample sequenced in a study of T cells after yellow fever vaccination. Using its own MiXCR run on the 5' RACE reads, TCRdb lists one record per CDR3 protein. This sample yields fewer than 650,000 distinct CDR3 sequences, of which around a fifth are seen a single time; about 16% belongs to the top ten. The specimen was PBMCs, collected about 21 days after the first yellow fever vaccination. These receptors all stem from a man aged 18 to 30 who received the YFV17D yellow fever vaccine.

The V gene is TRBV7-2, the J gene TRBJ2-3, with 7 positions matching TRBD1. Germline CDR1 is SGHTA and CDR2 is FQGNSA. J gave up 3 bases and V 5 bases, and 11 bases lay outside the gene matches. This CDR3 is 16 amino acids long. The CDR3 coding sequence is TGTGCCAGCAGCCCCAGGGGGTCTTTTACGACAGATACGCAGTATTTT. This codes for CASSPRGSFTTDTQYF.

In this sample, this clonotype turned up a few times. The CDR3: CASRTSPPNNEQFF. CDR3 DNA sequence: TGTGCCAGCAGGACTTCGCCCCCGAACAATGAGCAGTTCTTC. The chain joins TRBV3-1 to TRBJ2-1; D call uncertain. CDR3 length: 14 residues. Trimming left V 6 bases short and J 5 bases short, with 14 bases between. Germline CDR1 is LGHDT and CDR2 is YNNKEL (reference sequence).

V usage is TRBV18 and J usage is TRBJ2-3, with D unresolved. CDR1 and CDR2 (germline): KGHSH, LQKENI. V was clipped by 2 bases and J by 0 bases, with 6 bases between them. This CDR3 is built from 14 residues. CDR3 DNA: TGTGCCAGCTCACCAGGTAGTAGCACAGATACGCAGTATTTT. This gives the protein CASSPGSSTDTQYF.

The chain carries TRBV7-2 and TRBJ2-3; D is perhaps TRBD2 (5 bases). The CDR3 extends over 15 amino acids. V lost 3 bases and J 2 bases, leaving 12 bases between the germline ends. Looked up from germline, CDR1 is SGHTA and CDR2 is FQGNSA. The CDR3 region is CASSFGVYNTDTQYF. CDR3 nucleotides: TGTGCCAGCAGCTTCGGGGTTTACAACACAGATACGCAGTATTTT.

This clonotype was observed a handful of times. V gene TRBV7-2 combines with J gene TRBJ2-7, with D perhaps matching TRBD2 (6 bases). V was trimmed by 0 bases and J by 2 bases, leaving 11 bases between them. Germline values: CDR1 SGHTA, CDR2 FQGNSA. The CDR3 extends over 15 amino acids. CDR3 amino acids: CASSLAGLITYEQYF. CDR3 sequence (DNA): TGTGCCAGCAGCTTAGCGGGACTGATAACCTACGAGCAGTACTTC.

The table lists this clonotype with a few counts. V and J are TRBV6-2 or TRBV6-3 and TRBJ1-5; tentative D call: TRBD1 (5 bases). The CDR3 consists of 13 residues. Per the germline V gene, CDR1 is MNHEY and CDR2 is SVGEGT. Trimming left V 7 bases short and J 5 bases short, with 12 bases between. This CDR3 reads CASKKRGDQPQHF. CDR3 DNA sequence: TGTGCCAGCAAAAAGAGAGGGGATCAGCCCCAGCATTTT.

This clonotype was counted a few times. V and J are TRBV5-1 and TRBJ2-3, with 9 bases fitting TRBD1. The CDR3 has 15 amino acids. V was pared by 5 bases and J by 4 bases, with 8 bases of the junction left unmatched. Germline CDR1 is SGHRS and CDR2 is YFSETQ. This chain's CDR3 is CASRPEGQGSDTQYF. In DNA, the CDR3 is TGCGCCAGCAGACCCGAGGGACAGGGATCAGATACGCAGTATTTT.

The CDR3 coding sequence is TGTGCCAGCAGCCTGGGGCAGATTAGCACAGATACGCAGTATTTT. Translated: CASSLGQISTDTQYF. The rearrangement uses TRBV7-3 and TRBJ2-3; TRBD1 might be the D (5 bases). Trimming cost V 5 bases and J 0 bases, with 12 bases left between them. The CDR3 loop spans 15 amino acids. In germline, CDR1 is SGHTA, CDR2 FQGTGA.

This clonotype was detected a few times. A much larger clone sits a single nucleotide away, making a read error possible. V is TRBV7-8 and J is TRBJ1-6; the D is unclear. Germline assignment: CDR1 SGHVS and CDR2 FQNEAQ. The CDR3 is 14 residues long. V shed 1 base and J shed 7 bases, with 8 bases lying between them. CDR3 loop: CASSLVGWNSPLHF. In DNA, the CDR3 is TGTGCCAGCAGCTTAGTGGGGTGGAATTCACCCCTCCACTTT.

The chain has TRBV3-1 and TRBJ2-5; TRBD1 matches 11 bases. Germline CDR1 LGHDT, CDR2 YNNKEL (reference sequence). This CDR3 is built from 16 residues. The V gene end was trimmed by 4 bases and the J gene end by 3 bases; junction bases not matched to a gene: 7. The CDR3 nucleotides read TGTGCCAGCAGCCGGGACAGGGGGAGATGGGAAGAGACCCAGTACTTC. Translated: CASSRDRGRWEETQYF.

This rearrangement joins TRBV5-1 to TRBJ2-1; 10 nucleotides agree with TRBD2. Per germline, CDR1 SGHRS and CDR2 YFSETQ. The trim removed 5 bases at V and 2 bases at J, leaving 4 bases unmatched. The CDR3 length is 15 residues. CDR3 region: CASSQGLATYNEQFF. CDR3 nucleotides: TGCGCCAGCAGTCAGGGACTAGCGACCTACAATGAGCAGTTCTTC.

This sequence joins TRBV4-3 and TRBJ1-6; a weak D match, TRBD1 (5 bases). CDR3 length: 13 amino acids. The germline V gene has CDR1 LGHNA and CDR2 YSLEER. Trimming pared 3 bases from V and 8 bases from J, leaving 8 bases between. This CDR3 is CASSQSGDSPLHF. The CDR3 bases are TGCGCCAGCAGCCAGTCGGGGGATTCACCCCTCCACTTT.

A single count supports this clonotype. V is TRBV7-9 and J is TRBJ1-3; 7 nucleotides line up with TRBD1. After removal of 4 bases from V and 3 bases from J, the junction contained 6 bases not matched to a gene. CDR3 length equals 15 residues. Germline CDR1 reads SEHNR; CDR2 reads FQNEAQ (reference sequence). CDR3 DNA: TGTGCCAGCAGCTCAAACAGGGGAGGTGGAAACACCATATATTTT. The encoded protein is CASSSNRGGGNTIYF.

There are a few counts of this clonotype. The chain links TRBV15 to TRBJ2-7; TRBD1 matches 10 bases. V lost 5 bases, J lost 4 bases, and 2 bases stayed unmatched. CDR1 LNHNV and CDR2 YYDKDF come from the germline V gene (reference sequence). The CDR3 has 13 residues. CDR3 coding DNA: TGTGCCACCAGCGGGGACAGGGGATACGAGCAGTACTTC. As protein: CATSGDRGYEQYF. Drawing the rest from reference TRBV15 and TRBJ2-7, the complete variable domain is DAMVIQNPRYQVTQFGKPVTLSCSQTLNHNVMYWYQQKSSQAPKLLFHYYDKDFNNEADTPDNFQSRRPNTSFCFLDIRSPGLGDTAMYLCATSGDRGYEQYFGPGTRLTVT.

The CDR3 sequence is CASRLDALQETQYF. CDR3 bases: TGTGCCAGCAGACTGGACGCTTTGCAAGAGACCCAGTACTTC. The gene calls are TRBV7-2 and TRBJ2-5, with D uncertain. The V gene's germline CDR1 is SGHTA and CDR2 FQGNSA. The CDR3 extends over 14 amino acids. V lost 6 bases, J lost 2 bases, and 13 bases lay in between.

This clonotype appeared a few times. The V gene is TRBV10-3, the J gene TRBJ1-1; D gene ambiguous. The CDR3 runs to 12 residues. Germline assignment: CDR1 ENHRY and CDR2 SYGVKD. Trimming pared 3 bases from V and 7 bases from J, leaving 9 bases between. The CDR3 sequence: CAISEGMSEAFF. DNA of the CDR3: TGTGCCATCAGTGAAGGGATGAGTGAAGCTTTCTTT.

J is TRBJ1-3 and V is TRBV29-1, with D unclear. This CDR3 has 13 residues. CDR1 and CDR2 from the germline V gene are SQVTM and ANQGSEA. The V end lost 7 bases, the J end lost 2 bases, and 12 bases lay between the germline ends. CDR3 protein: CSAYGRAGNTIYF. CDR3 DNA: TGCAGCGCCTACGGGAGGGCTGGAAACACCATATATTTT.

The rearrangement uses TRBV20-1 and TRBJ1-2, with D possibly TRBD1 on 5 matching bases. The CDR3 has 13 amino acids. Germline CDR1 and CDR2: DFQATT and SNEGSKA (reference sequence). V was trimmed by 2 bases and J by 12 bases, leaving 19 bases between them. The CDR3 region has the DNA TGCAGTGCTAGAACCTCGGACGGGGGGTTGGACACCTTC. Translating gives CSARTSDGGLDTF.